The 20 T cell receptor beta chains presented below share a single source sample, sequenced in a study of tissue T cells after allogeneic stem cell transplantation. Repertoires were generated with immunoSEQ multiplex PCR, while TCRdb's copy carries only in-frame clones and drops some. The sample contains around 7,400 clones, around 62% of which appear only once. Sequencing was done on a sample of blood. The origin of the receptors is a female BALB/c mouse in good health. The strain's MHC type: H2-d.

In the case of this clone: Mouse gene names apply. The CDR3 sequence: CGAGTTNERLFF. The sequenced part of the CDR3 DNA is TGTGGTGCCGGGACAACCAACGAAAGATTATTT. The rearrangement links TRBV20 to TRBJ1-4, with D perhaps TRBD1 (6 bases). The DNA ends 1 residue before the CDR3 does, and the rest of the CDR3 is filled in from the germline J gene. V was trimmed by 6 bases and J by 3 bases, leaving 8 bases between them. Germline-derived CDR1 and CDR2 are GFQATS and STVNSAI. The CDR3 is 12 residues long. Full variable domain (outside the CDR3, taken from reference TRBV20 and TRBJ1-4): GALVYQYPRRTICKSGTSMRMECQAVGFQATSVAWYRQSPQKTFELIALSTVNSAIKYEQNFTQEKFPISHPNLSFSSMTVLNAYLEDRGLYLCGAGTTNERLFFGHGTKLSVL.

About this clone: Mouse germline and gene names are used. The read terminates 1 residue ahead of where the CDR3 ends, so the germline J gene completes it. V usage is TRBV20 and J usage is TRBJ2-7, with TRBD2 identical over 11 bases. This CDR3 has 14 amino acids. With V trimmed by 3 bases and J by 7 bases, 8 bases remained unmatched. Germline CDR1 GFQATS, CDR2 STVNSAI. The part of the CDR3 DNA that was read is TGTGGTGCTAGAAAACTGGGGGGGCGGCGGGAACAGTAC. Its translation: CGARKLGGRREQY. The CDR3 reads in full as CGARKLGGRREQYF.

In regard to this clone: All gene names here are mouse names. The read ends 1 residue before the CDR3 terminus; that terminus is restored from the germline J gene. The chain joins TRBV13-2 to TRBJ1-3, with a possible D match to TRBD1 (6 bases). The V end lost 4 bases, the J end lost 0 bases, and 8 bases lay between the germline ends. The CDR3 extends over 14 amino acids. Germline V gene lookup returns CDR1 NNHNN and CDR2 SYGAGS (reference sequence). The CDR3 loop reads CASGRDNSGNTLYF. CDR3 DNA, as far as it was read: TGTGCCAGCGGTCGGGACAATTCTGGAAATACGCTCTAT.

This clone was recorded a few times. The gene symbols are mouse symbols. The part of the CDR3 DNA that was read is TGTGCTAGCAGTTTGAGGGGGTGGAACTCCGACTACACC. Translated, it gives CASSLRGWNSDYT. The whole CDR3 reads CASSLRGWNSDYTF. The chain uses TRBV29 and TRBJ1-2, with a weak D call TRBD1 (6 bases). The read terminates 1 residue ahead of where the CDR3 ends, so the germline J gene completes it. The CDR3 sequence is 14 residues long. Germline V gives CDR1 MSHET, CDR2 SYDVDS. Trimming removed 3 bases at V and 2 bases at J, with 10 bases between.

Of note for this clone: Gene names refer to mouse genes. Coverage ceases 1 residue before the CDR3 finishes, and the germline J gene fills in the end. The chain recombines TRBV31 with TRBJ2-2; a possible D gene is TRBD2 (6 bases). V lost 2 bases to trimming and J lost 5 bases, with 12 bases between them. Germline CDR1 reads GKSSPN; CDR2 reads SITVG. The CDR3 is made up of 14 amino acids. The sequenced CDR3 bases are TGTGCCTGGAGTGAACGGGGGGAGACCGGGCAGCTCTAC. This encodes CAWSERGETGQLY. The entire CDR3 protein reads CAWSERGETGQLYF.

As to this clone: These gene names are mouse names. CDR3 DNA, as far as it was read: TGTGCTAGCAGTAGAAGATCGGGTTCTGGAAATACGCTCTAT. Translation: CASSRRSGSGNTLY. In full, the CDR3 is CASSRRSGSGNTLYF. This chain connects TRBV17 to TRBJ1-3, with D uncertain. The read terminates 1 residue ahead of where the CDR3 ends, so the germline J gene completes it. CDR1 MNHDT and CDR2 YYDKIL come from the germline V gene. The CDR3 totals 15 residues. Trimming cost V 2 bases and J 0 bases, with 8 bases left between them.

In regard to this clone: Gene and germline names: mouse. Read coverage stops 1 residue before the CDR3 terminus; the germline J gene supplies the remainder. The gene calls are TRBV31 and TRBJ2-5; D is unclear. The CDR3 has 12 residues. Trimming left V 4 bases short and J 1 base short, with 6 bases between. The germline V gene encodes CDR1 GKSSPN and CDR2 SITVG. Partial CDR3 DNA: TGTGCCTGGACGGGATACCAAGACACCCAGTAC. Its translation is CAWTGYQDTQY. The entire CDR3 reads CAWTGYQDTQYF.

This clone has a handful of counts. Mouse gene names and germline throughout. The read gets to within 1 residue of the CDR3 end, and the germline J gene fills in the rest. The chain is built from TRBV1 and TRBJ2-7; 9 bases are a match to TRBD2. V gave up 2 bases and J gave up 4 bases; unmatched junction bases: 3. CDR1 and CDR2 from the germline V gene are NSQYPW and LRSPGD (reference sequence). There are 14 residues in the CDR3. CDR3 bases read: TGCACCTGCAGTGCAACACTGGGGGGTTATGAACAGTAC. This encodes CTCSATLGGYEQY. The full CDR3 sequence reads CTCSATLGGYEQYF.

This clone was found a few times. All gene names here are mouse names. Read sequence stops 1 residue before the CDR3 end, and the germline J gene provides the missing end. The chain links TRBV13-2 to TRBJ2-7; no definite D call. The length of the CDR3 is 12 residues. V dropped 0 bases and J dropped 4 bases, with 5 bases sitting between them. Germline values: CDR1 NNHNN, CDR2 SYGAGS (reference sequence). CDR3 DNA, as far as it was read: TGTGCCAGCGGTGATGGGGTTTATGAACAGTAC. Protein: CASGDGVYEQY. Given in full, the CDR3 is CASGDGVYEQYF.

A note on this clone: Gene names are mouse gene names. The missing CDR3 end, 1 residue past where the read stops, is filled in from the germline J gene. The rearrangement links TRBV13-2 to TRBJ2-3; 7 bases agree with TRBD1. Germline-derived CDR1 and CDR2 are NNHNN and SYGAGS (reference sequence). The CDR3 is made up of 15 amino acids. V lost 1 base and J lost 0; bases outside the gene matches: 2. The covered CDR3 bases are TGTGCCAGCGGTGATCCGGGACAGAGTGCAGAAACGCTGTAT. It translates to CASGDPGQSAETLY. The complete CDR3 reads CASGDPGQSAETLYF.

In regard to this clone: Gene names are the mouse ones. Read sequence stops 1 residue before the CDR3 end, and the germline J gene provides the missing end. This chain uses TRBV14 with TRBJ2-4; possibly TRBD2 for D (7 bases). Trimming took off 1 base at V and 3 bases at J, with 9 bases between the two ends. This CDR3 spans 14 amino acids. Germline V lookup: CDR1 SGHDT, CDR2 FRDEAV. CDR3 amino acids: CASSFTGGQNTLYF. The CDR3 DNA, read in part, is TGTGCCAGCAGTTTCACGGGGGGCCAAAACACCTTGTAC.

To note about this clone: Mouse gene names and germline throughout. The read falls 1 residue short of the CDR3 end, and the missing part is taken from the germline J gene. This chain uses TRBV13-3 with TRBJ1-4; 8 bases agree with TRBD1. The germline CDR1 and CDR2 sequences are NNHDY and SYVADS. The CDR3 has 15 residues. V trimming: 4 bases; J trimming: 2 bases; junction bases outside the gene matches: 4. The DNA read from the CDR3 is TGTGCCAGCAGTTACAGGGGGGCGTCCAACGAAAGATTATTT. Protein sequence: CASSYRGASNERLF. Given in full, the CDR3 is CASSYRGASNERLFF.

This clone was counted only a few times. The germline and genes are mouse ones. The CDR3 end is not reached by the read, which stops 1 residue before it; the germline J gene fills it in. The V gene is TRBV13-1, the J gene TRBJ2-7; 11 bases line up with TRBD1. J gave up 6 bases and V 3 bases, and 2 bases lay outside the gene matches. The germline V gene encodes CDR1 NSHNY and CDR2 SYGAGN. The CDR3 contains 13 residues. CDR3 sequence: CASSGTGGVEQYF. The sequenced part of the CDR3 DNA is TGTGCCAGCAGTGGGACAGGGGGCGTTGAACAGTAC.

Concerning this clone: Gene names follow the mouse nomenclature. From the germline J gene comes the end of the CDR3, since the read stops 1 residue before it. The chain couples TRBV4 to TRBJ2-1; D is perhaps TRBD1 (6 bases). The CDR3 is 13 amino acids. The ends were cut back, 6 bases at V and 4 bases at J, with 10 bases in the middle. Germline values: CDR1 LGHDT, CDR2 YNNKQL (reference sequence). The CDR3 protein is CASRDRIYAEQFF. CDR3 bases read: TGTGCCAGCAGGGACAGAATATATGCTGAGCAGTTC.

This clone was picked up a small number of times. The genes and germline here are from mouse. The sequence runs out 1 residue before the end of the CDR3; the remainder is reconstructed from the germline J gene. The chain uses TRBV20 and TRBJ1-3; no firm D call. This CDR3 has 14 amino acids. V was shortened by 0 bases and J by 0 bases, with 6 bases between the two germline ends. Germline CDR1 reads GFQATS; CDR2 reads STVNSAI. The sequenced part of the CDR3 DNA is TGTGGTGCTAGGGATTCTAGTTCTGGAAATACGCTCTAT. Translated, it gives CGARDSSSGNTLY. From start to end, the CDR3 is CGARDSSSGNTLYF.

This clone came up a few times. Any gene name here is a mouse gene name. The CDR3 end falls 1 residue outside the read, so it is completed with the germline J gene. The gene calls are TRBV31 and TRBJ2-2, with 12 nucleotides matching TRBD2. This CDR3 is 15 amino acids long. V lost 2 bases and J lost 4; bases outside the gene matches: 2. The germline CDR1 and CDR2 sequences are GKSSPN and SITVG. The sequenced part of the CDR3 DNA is TGTGCCTGGAGTGGGACTGGGGGGCCCACCGGGCAGCTCTAC. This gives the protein CAWSGTGGPTGQLY. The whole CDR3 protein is CAWSGTGGPTGQLYF. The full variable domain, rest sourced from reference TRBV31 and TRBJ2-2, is AQTIHQWPVAEIKAVGSPLSLGCTIKGKSSPNLYWYWQATGGTLQQLFYSITVGQVESVVQLNLSASRPKDDQFILSTEKLLLSHSGFYLCAWSGTGGPTGQLYFGEGSKLTVL.

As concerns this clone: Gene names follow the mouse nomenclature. CDR3 sequence reads: CGARAPSQNTLYF. The CDR3 DNA, read in part, is TGTGGTGCTAGGGCCCCTAGTCAAAACACCTTGTAC. This chain connects TRBV20 to TRBJ2-4; D not certain. The CDR3 end is not reached by the read, which stops 1 residue before it; the germline J gene fills it in. The CDR3 has 13 amino acids. V gave up 1 base and J gave up 0 bases, with 5 bases separating them. Per germline, CDR1 GFQATS and CDR2 STVNSAI. Full variable domain (outside the CDR3, taken from reference TRBV20 and TRBJ2-4): GALVYQYPRRTICKSGTSMRMECQAVGFQATSVAWYRQSPQKTFELIALSTVNSAIKYEQNFTQEKFPISHPNLSFSSMTVLNAYLEDRGLYLCGARAPSQNTLYFGAGTRLSVL.

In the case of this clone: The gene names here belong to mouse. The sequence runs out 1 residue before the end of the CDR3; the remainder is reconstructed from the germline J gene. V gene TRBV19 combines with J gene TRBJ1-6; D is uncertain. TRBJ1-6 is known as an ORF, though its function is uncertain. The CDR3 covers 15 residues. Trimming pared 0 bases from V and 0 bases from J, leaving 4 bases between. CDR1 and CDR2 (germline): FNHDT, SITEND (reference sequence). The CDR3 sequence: CASSIGNSYNSPLYF. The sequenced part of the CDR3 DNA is TGTGCCAGCAGTATAGGGAATTCCTATAATTCGCCCCTCTAC.

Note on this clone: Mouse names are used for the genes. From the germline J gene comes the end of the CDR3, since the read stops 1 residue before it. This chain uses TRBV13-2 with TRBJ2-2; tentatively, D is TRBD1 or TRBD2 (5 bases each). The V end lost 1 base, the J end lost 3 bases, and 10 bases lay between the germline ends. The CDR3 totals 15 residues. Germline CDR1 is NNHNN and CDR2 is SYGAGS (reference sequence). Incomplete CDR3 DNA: TGTGCCAGCGGTGATAGGATGGGGCACACCGGGCAGCTCTAC. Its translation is CASGDRMGHTGQLY. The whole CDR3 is CASGDRMGHTGQLYF.

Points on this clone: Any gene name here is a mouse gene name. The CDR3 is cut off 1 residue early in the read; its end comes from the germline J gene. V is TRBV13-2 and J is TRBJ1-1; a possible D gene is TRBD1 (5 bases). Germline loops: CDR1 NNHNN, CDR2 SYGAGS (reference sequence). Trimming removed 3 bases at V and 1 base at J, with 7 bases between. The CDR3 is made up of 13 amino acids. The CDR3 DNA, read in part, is TGTGCCAGCGGTGGACAGCAAAACACAGAAGTCTTC. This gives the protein CASGGQQNTEVF. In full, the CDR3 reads CASGGQQNTEVFF.